These 14 T cell receptor beta chains were all obtained from the same sample, sequenced in a study of shared clonotypes between healthy human individuals. Sequencing used immunoSEQ multiplex PCR; TCRdb keeps in-frame clones, though not all of them. The repertoire consists of about 2.3 million clones, with 80% to 95% occurring once and the leading ten covering under 0.45%. Sequenced: naive CD4+ T cells from PBMCs. Subset denoted: CD45RA+ positively selected. Receptors were obtained from a man aged 18 to 30 in good health. Some clones in this sample may be carry-over from other donors' samples.

The gene calls are TRBV6-1 and TRBJ1-3, with 7 bases that match TRBD1. The J segment lost 0 bases and the V segment lost 4 bases, leaving 3 bases of the junction unmatched. CDR1 and CDR2 (germline): MNHNS, SASEGT. This CDR3 has 15 residues. CDR3 region: CASSVDRVSGNTIYF. Here the CDR3 DNA reads TGTGCCAGCAGTGTAGACAGGGTCTCTGGAAACACCATATATTTT.

The CDR3 DNA is TGTGCCAGCAGTGTAGGGGGGACTCTTGCCTACGAGCAGTACTTC. It specifies CASSVGGTLAYEQYF. V and J are TRBV27 and TRBJ2-7; D may be TRBD1 or TRBD2 (6 bases each). Trimming shortened V by 5 bases and J by 2 bases, and 16 bases separated the two germline ends. Germline V CDR1 and CDR2: MNHEY, SMNVEV (reference sequence). The CDR3 has 15 amino acids.

A single count supports this clone. J is TRBJ2-2 and V is TRBV19; no clear D gene. Between the trimmed V and J ends, which lost 1 base and 5 bases, there was a span of 11 bases. The CDR3 totals 15 residues. From germline, CDR1 is LNHDA and CDR2 SQIVND (reference sequence). The DNA for the CDR3 is TGTGCCAGTAGTATAGCCTACAGCCCAACCGGGGAGCTGTTTTTT. It yields the protein CASSIAYSPTGELFF.

Only one count was recorded for this clone. The V call is TRBV14, the J call TRBJ1-2, with D uncertain. CDR3 length equals 16 residues. Germline CDR1 reads SGHDN; CDR2 reads FVKESK. The V and J ends lost 4 bases and 5 bases respectively, with 20 bases between them. CDR3 region: CASSPGRSTTTYGYTF. The CDR3, as DNA: TGTGCCAGCAGCCCTGGACGGAGTACAACCACTTATGGCTACACCTTC.

The CDR3 loop reads CASSLEGLRRDRTDTQYF. The DNA for the CDR3 is TGCGCCAGCAGCTTGGAGGGCCTTCGTCGGGACCGGACAGATACGCAGTATTTT. The chain links TRBV5-1 to TRBJ2-3; tentatively, D is TRBD1 or TRBD2 (5 bases each). The V end lost 0 bases, the J end lost 3 bases, and 20 bases lay between the germline ends. Germline V CDR1 and CDR2: SGHRS, YFSETQ. The CDR3 spans 18 residues. The complete variable domain, with remaining parts taken from reference TRBV5-1 and TRBJ2-3, reads KAGVTQTPRYLIKTRGQQVTLSCSPISGHRSVSWYQQTPGQGLQFLFEYFSETQRNKGNFPGRFSGRQFSNSRSEMNVSTLELGDSALYLCASSLEGLRRDRTDTQYFGPGTRLTVL.

The chain links TRBV19 to TRBJ2-4; TRBD2 might be the D (6 bases). The length of the CDR3 is 14 residues. The germline V and J ends were trimmed by 4 bases and 2 bases, with 9 bases remaining between them. The germline gives CDR1 LNHDA, CDR2 SQIVND (reference sequence). DNA for the CDR3: TGTGCCAGTAGTAGGGGGGACCCCAAAAACATTCAGTACTTC. This encodes CASSRGDPKNIQYF.

The V gene is TRBV7-2, the J gene TRBJ2-2; tentatively, D is TRBD1 (7 bases). The V gene's germline CDR1 is SGHTA and CDR2 FQGNSA. V lost 1 base and J lost 5, with 11 bases in between. The CDR3 is made up of 15 amino acids. The CDR3 spells CASSLEQGRTGELFF. In nucleotides, the CDR3 is TGTGCCAGCAGCTTAGAACAGGGGAGGACCGGGGAGCTGTTTTTT.

The chain uses TRBV6-5 and TRBJ1-5; TRBD1 is a possible D gene (6 bases). The germline V and J ends were trimmed by 7 bases and 5 bases, with 12 bases remaining between them. Germline values: CDR1 MNHEY, CDR2 SVGAGI. The CDR3 extends over 13 amino acids. The CDR3: CASKRTEDQPQHF. The CDR3 nucleotides are TGTGCCAGCAAAAGGACAGAAGATCAGCCCCAGCATTTT.

The J gene is TRBJ2-7, the V gene TRBV27; 9 positions match TRBD2. After removal of 5 bases from V and 9 bases from J, the junction contained 14 bases not matched to a gene. CDR1 MNHEY and CDR2 SMNVEV come from the germline V gene (reference sequence). There are 15 residues in the CDR3. The CDR3 sequence is CASSDLREGRGVQYF. DNA of the CDR3: TGTGCCAGCAGTGACTTGCGGGAGGGCCGAGGTGTGCAGTACTTC.

This sequence joins TRBV5-1 and TRBJ1-1; no firm D call. From germline, CDR1 is SGHRS and CDR2 YFSETQ. This CDR3 is built from 13 residues. Deletions cut 5 bases from V and 0 bases from J, with 8 bases between. This CDR3 is CASSRVVNTEAFF. CDR3 nucleotide sequence: TGCGCCAGCAGTAGGGTGGTGAACACTGAAGCTTTCTTT.

The chain links TRBV5-1 to TRBJ2-1, with D perhaps matching TRBD1 or TRBD2 (5 bases each). Trimming pared 1 base from V and 0 bases from J, leaving 23 bases between. Germline CDR1 reads SGHRS; CDR2 reads YFSETQ. CDR3 size: 20 residues. The DNA of the CDR3 is TGCGCCAGCAGCTTGCCCCGACAGTTCTTAAGCGGAAGCTCCTACAATGAGCAGTTCTTC. It specifies CASSLPRQFLSGSSYNEQFF.

A single count supports this clone. The CDR3 here is CASSLEAASTEAFF. Here the CDR3 DNA reads TGCGCCAGCAGCTTGGAAGCGGCGTCCACTGAAGCTTTCTTT. The V and J genes are TRBV5-1 and TRBJ1-1, with D uncertain. V was cut by 0 bases and J by 4 bases, with 10 bases left in between. This CDR3 contains 14 residues. Germline CDR1 is SGHRS and CDR2 is YFSETQ.

To note about this clone: This sample includes further DNA sequences coding for the same CDR3. J is TRBJ2-1 and V is TRBV11-3; possible D gene TRBD1, 5 bases. Germline lookup yields CDR1 SGHNT and CDR2 YENEEA. This CDR3 region has 12 residues. V shed 6 bases and J shed 6 bases, with 9 bases lying between them. The CDR3 coding sequence is TGTGCCAGCAGTCAAAGGGGCAATGAGCAGTTCTTC. Its translation is CASSQRGNEQFF.

The V and J genes are TRBV2 and TRBJ2-1; 14 bases line up with TRBD2. CDR3 length equals 17 residues. Per the germline V gene, CDR1 is SNHLY and CDR2 is FYNNEI. Trimming took 3 bases from V and 7 from J; bases not matched to a gene: 8. The CDR3 region has the DNA TGTGCCAGCAGTGAGAATTTGGGACTAGCGGGGGCGAATGAGCAGTTCTTC. Residues: CASSENLGLAGANEQFF.